Following are 10 T cell receptor beta chains from one sample sequenced in a study of blood T cell repertoires in COVID-19. Sequencing was performed with immunoSEQ multiplex PCR; in TCRdb, only in-frame clones are kept and a portion is missing. Of approximately 290,000 clones listed, 80% to 90% are singletons. Sequencing input: PBMCs or T cells enriched from blood (not recorded which). The receptor source for this set is a woman younger than 45 who had recovered from COVID-19.

In its sample, this clone was seen once. The gene calls are TRBV28 and TRBJ2-7, with 7 bases matching TRBD2. The V segment lost 4 bases and the J segment 13 bases; nucleotides outside the gene matches: 7. This CDR3 comprises 11 residues. The germline V gene encodes CDR1 MDHEN and CDR2 SYDVKM. The CDR3 bases are TGTGCCAGCAGTTGGGAGACTAGCCTATACTTC. Translating gives CASSWETSLYF.

The CDR3 here is CASGPGASTGELFF. Here the CDR3 DNA reads TGCGCCAGCGGCCCGGGAGCGAGCACCGGGGAGCTGTTTTTT. This chain joins TRBV5-1 and TRBJ2-2; a possible D gene is TRBD2 (6 bases). The CDR3 contains 14 residues. From germline, CDR1 is SGHRS and CDR2 YFSETQ. Trimming took off 7 bases at V and 4 bases at J, with 14 bases between the two ends.

This clone appeared a single time. The V and J genes are TRBV19 and TRBJ2-1; TRBD2 matches 8 bases. This CDR3 region has 17 residues. Germline loops: CDR1 LNHDA, CDR2 SQIVND (reference sequence). V was pared by 1 base and J by 3 bases, with 8 bases of the junction left unmatched. This CDR3 reads CASSIGAGSGGYNEQFF. In nucleotides, the CDR3 is TGTGCCAGTAGTATAGGGGCGGGGAGCGGGGGCTACAATGAGCAGTTCTTC. Supplemented by reference TRBV19 and TRBJ2-1, the full variable domain reads DGGITQSPKYLFRKEGQNVTLSCEQNLNHDAMYWYRQDPGQGLRLIYYSQIVNDFQKGDIAEGYSVSREKKESFPLTVTSAQKNPTAFYLCASSIGAGSGGYNEQFFGPGTRLTVL.

The gene calls are TRBV10-3 and TRBJ1-1, with unresolved D. The CDR3 is 15 amino acids. Trimming cost V 0 bases and J 1 base, with 9 bases left between them. Germline CDR1 reads ENHRY; CDR2 reads SYGVKD. CDR3: CAISESMRQNTEAFF. In DNA form, the CDR3 reads TGTGCCATCAGTGAGTCGATGAGACAGAACACTGAAGCTTTCTTT.

V and J are TRBV7-2 and TRBJ1-3; 8 nucleotides match TRBD1. The V segment lost 1 base and the J segment 3 bases; nucleotides outside the gene matches: 2. Germline V gene lookup returns CDR1 SGHTA and CDR2 FQGNSA. This CDR3 spans 15 amino acids. CDR3 in amino acids: CASSLDRGIGNTIYF. CDR3 bases: TGTGCCAGCAGCTTAGACAGGGGGATTGGAAACACCATATATTTT.

This CDR3 reads CASTPRGGTGELFF. The CDR3 DNA sequence: TGTGCCAGCACCCCAAGGGGGGGCACCGGGGAGCTGTTTTTT. V usage is TRBV9 and J usage is TRBJ2-2, with D possibly being TRBD2 (7 bases). The ends were cut back, 6 bases at V and 4 bases at J, with 13 bases in the middle. The length of the CDR3 is 14 residues. The germline gives CDR1 SGDLS, CDR2 YYNGEE.

V usage is TRBV2 and J usage is TRBJ1-6, with D possibly being TRBD1 (6 bases). The CDR3 runs 14 residues. Trimming pared 6 bases from V and 7 bases from J, leaving 13 bases between. In germline, CDR1 is SNHLY, CDR2 FYNNEI. The CDR3 spells CASRVFTGNSPLHF. In DNA, the CDR3 is TGTGCCAGCAGGGTCTTTACAGGGAATTCACCCCTCCACTTT. The full variable domain, with the rest looked up from reference TRBV2 and TRBJ1-6, is EPEVTQTPSHQVTQMGQEVILRCVPISNHLYFYWYRQILGQKVEFLVSFYNNEISEKSEIFDDQFSVERPDGSNFTLKIRSTKLEDSAMYFCASRVFTGNSPLHFGNGTRLTVT.

The genes are TRBV4-1 and TRBJ1-1, with D possibly being TRBD1 (5 bases). The CDR3 has 12 amino acids. CDR1 and CDR2 from the germline V gene are MGHRA and YSYEKL. Deletions cut 2 bases from V and 7 bases from J, with 8 bases between. The CDR3 DNA reads as TGCGCCAGCAGCCAACGGGGGAATGAAGCTTTCTTT. It encodes CASSQRGNEAFF.

The V gene is TRBV11-2, the J gene TRBJ1-1; D remains unclear. CDR1 and CDR2 from the germline V gene are SGHAT and FQNNGV. Between the trimmed V and J ends, which lost 1 base and 7 bases, there was a span of 10 bases. This CDR3 has 13 residues. The CDR3 loop is CASSLAGGIEAFF. In DNA, the CDR3 is TGTGCCAGCAGCTTAGCCGGAGGGATTGAAGCTTTCTTT.

In regard to this clone: Additional DNA sequences in this sample encode the identical CDR3. The V gene is TRBV3-1 (or the pseudogene TRBV3-2), the J gene TRBJ1-6; TRBD1 agrees at 8 bases. Trimming removed 4 bases from V and 6 bases from J; junction bases left unmatched: 2. The CDR3 has 14 amino acids. Germline CDR1 and CDR2: LGHDT and YNNKEL (reference sequence). The CDR3 spells CASSPGQGNSPLHF. The CDR3 bases are TGTGCCAGCAGCCCCGGACAGGGTAATTCACCCCTCCACTTT.